The 22 T cell receptor beta chains listed next were all sequenced from one sample in a study of cytomegalovirus exposure and HLA in healthy donors. The table came from immunoSEQ multiplex PCR; TCRdb's copy has only in-frame clones and leaves some out. The sample lists 100,000 to 150,000 clones; 80% to 90% were seen once. Specimen: PBMCs. The receptors here all came from a woman between 18 and 29 years old in good health and CMV-seronegative.

This chain joins TRBV6-1 and TRBJ1-5, with TRBD1 matching over 8 bases. J lost 4 bases, V lost 10 bases, and 9 bases had no gene match. This CDR3 spans 14 amino acids. Germline V CDR1 and CDR2: MNHNS, SASEGT. Here the CDR3 reads CATKEGQVNQPQHF. Here the CDR3 DNA reads TGTGCCACCAAAGAGGGACAGGTGAATCAGCCCCAGCATTTT.

This chain links TRBV5-1 with TRBJ2-7, with TRBD2 identical over 9 bases. This CDR3 has 16 residues. J gave up 5 bases and V 0 bases, and 9 bases lay outside the gene matches. The V gene's germline CDR1 is SGHRS and CDR2 YFSETQ. This chain's CDR3 is CASSLDPRRGGDEQYF. The CDR3 region has the DNA TGCGCCAGCAGCTTGGACCCTCGGCGGGGGGGGGACGAGCAGTACTTC.

The genes are TRBV5-1 and TRBJ1-1, with D possibly being TRBD1 (6 bases). There are 15 residues in the CDR3. With 0 bases removed from V and 4 bases from J, the gap between germline ends came to 13 bases. Germline CDR1 reads SGHRS; CDR2 reads YFSETQ. CDR3 in amino acids: CASSLGAGESTEAFF. CDR3 nucleotide sequence: TGCGCCAGCAGCTTGGGGGCAGGGGAGAGCACTGAAGCTTTCTTT.

The V call is TRBV5-6, the J call TRBJ2-7; 9 bases align to TRBD1. The CDR3 has 18 residues. The trim removed 0 bases at V and 6 bases at J, leaving 16 bases unmatched. Germline CDR1 SGHDT, CDR2 YYEEEE. CDR3 bases: TGTGCCAGCAGCTTGGGGACAGGGGTCAGGGGTGGTATCGGCGAGCAGTACTTC. Protein sequence: CASSLGTGVRGGIGEQYF.

The genes are TRBV11-2 and TRBJ2-1, with TRBD1 matching over 10 bases. From germline, CDR1 is SGHAT and CDR2 FQNNGV. The CDR3 loop spans 15 amino acids. Losses at the gene ends were 5 bases for V and 3 bases for J; bases not matched to a gene: 4. As DNA, the CDR3 is TGTGCCAGCAGCAGACAGGGGGCAGGCTACAATGAGCAGTTCTTC. Protein sequence: CASSRQGAGYNEQFF.

This chain links TRBV10-3 with TRBJ1-6; no clear D. Trimming cost V 5 bases and J 6 bases, with 14 bases left between them. CDR1 ENHRY and CDR2 SYGVKD come from the germline V gene. The CDR3 is 15 residues long. The CDR3 loop reads CAISNLEKANSPLHF. The CDR3 nucleotides read TGTGCCATCAGTAACCTGGAGAAAGCTAATTCACCCCTCCACTTT.

This clone was seen just once. V usage is TRBV5-1 and J usage is TRBJ1-1; 7 bases line up with TRBD1. The germline V gene has CDR1 SGHRS and CDR2 YFSETQ. V dropped 1 base and J dropped 0; count of bases not matched to a gene: 9. This CDR3 contains 17 residues. The CDR3 sequence is CASSLRQGDALNTEAFF. DNA of the CDR3: TGCGCCAGCAGCTTGCGACAGGGAGATGCGTTGAACACTGAAGCTTTCTTT.

This clone is a singleton in its sample. CDR3 bases: TGCGCCAGCAGCGACTTTTGGGTCTCTGGAAACACCATATATTTT. As protein: CASSDFWVSGNTIYF. The V call is TRBV4-1, the J call TRBJ1-3; no clear D. The V gene's germline CDR1 is MGHRA and CDR2 YSYEKL. This CDR3 has 15 residues. V was clipped by 5 bases and J by 0 bases, with 11 bases between them.

This clone was detected only once. The rearrangement links TRBV6-6 to TRBJ1-4; D not certain. Germline CDR1 and CDR2: MNHNY and SVGAGI (reference sequence). V was cut by 6 bases and J by 4 bases, with 12 bases left in between. The CDR3 covers 14 residues. The CDR3, as DNA: TGTGCCAGCAGCCTCGCAGGAAATAATGAAAAACTGTTTTTT. This codes for CASSLAGNNEKLFF.

This chain connects TRBV6-6 to TRBJ2-3, with 11 bases matching TRBD2. Trimming at V came to 2 bases and at J to 0 bases, leaving 1 base not matched to a gene. CDR1 and CDR2 (germline): MNHNY, SVGAGI (reference sequence). The CDR3 loop spans 16 amino acids. CDR3 DNA: TGTGCCAGCAGTTACGGACTAGCGGGTAGCACAGATACGCAGTATTTT. This sequence encodes CASSYGLAGSTDTQYF.

This clone was counted a single time. The CDR3 region has the DNA TGCGCCAGCAGCCAAAACCCGACTAGCGGGGGTCAAGGAGATACGCAGTATTTT. This codes for CASSQNPTSGGQGDTQYF. The chain carries TRBV4-1 and TRBJ2-3; 12 positions agree with TRBD2. V lost 2 bases to trimming and J lost 5 bases; unmatched junction nucleotides: 11. The CDR3 spans 18 residues. Germline loops: CDR1 MGHRA, CDR2 YSYEKL.

The gene calls are TRBV7-6 and TRBJ2-2; 12 nucleotides align to TRBD2. CDR1 is SGHVS and CDR2 is FNYEAQ in the germline V gene. The CDR3 consists of 17 residues. J was trimmed by 4 bases and V by 5 bases; bases with no gene match: 8. Here the CDR3 reads CASSPGLAGWGTGELFF. The DNA for the CDR3 is TGTGCCAGCAGCCCAGGACTAGCGGGGTGGGGCACCGGGGAGCTGTTTTTT.

The chain uses TRBV19 and TRBJ2-2; possibly TRBD1 for D (5 bases). V was pared by 3 bases and J by 4 bases, with 15 bases between. This CDR3 has 16 amino acids. Germline V CDR1 and CDR2: LNHDA, SQIVND (reference sequence). The CDR3 reads CASSIQGSVSTGELFF. CDR3 in DNA: TGTGCCAGTAGTATTCAGGGTTCCGTGTCCACCGGGGAGCTGTTTTTT.

The rearrangement joins TRBV2 to TRBJ1-1; TRBD1 matches at 9 bases. Looked up from germline, CDR1 is SNHLY and CDR2 is FYNNEI. The CDR3 covers 17 residues. J gave up 1 base and V 8 bases, and 14 bases lay outside the gene matches. Here the CDR3 reads CASGEGWGTGKNTEAFF. The DNA of the CDR3 is TGTGCCAGCGGCGAGGGGTGGGGGACAGGGAAGAACACTGAAGCTTTCTTT.

V and J are TRBV19 and TRBJ1-2; 9 bases fit TRBD1. The CDR3 runs to 12 residues. CDR1 is LNHDA, CDR2 SQIVND, per germline (reference sequence). The V gene end was trimmed by 8 bases and the J gene end by 6 bases; junction bases not matched to a gene: 4. The CDR3 loop is CASRRQGDGYTF. The CDR3 nucleotides read TGTGCCAGTCGGAGACAGGGGGATGGCTACACCTTC. The full variable domain, in which reference TRBV19 and TRBJ1-2 provide the parts outside the CDR3, is DGGITQSPKYLFRKEGQNVTLSCEQNLNHDAMYWYRQDPGQGLRLIYYSQIVNDFQKGDIAEGYSVSREKKESFPLTVTSAQKNPTAFYLCASRRQGDGYTFGSGTRLTVV.

This clone is a singleton in its sample. The gene calls are TRBV19 and TRBJ1-2; a possible D gene is TRBD1 (6 bases). CDR1 is LNHDA and CDR2 is SQIVND in the germline V gene (reference sequence). CDR3 length: 13 amino acids. The germline V and J ends were trimmed by 5 bases and 5 bases, with 12 bases remaining between them. The DNA of the CDR3 is TGTGCCAGTAGTCGCTCAGGGGAGTATGGCTACACCTTC. Its protein is CASSRSGEYGYTF.

The sample holds one count of this clone. V is TRBV5-6 and J is TRBJ1-2, with a possible D match to TRBD1 (6 bases). The CDR3 is 13 amino acids. CDR1 and CDR2 (germline): SGHDT, YYEEEE. Trimming removed 2 bases from V and 8 bases from J, with 13 bases in between. DNA of the CDR3: TGTGCCAGCAGCTTCCAGGGGCCGTGGGGCTACACCTTC. This encodes CASSFQGPWGYTF.

V and J are TRBV5-4 and TRBJ1-1; maybe TRBD1 (6 bases). This CDR3 has 14 amino acids. V dropped 4 bases and J dropped 1 base, with 11 bases sitting between them. Germline lookup yields CDR1 SGHNT and CDR2 YYREEE (reference sequence). The CDR3 DNA follows: TGTGCCAGCAGCCCCCCGACAGGGAACACTGAAGCTTTCTTT. As protein: CASSPPTGNTEAFF.

The chain employs TRBV19 and TRBJ1-4; 10 bases are a match to TRBD1. Germline values: CDR1 LNHDA, CDR2 SQIVND (reference sequence). The CDR3 runs to 14 residues. V dropped 8 bases and J dropped 7; count of bases not matched to a gene: 7. CDR3 sequence reads: CASARTGGVEKLFF. The CDR3 DNA sequence: TGTGCCAGTGCTCGGACAGGGGGAGTTGAAAAACTGTTTTTT. Complete variable domain (other parts from reference TRBV19 and TRBJ1-4): DGGITQSPKYLFRKEGQNVTLSCEQNLNHDAMYWYRQDPGQGLRLIYYSQIVNDFQKGDIAEGYSVSREKKESFPLTVTSAQKNPTAFYLCASARTGGVEKLFFGSGTQLSVL.

This clone was counted a few times. This rearrangement joins TRBV5-8 to TRBJ2-2; 7 nucleotides match TRBD1. CDR3 size: 16 residues. Trimming removed 4 bases from V and 0 bases from J; junction bases left unmatched: 6. Per germline, CDR1 SGHTS and CDR2 YDEGEE. CDR3 coding DNA: TGTGCCAGCAGCCAAAAGGGGGCGGCGAACACCGGGGAGCTGTTTTTT. Its translation is CASSQKGAANTGELFF. The whole variable domain, remainder taken from reference TRBV5-8 and TRBJ2-2, is EAGVTQSPTHLIKTRGQQATLRCSPISGHTSVYWYQQALGLGLQFLLWYDEGEERNRGNFPPRFSGRQFPNYSSELNVNALELEDSALYLCASSQKGAANTGELFFGEGSRLTVL.

This rearrangement joins TRBV25-1 to TRBJ2-1; possible D gene TRBD2, 6 bases. Germline V gene sequence: CDR1 MGHDK, CDR2 SYGVNS. V was shortened by 0 bases and J by 8 bases, with 14 bases between the two germline ends. The CDR3 extends over 15 amino acids. The CDR3 DNA reads TGTGCCAGCAGTGAATATCGGGGGTACTCCTATGAGCAGTTCTTC. Translating gives CASSEYRGYSYEQFF. The full variable domain, rest sourced from reference TRBV25-1 and TRBJ2-1, is EADIYQTPRYLVIGTGKKITLECSQTMGHDKMYWYQQDPGMELHLIHYSYGVNSTEKGDLSSESTVSRIRTEHFPLTLESARPSHTSQYLCASSEYRGYSYEQFFGPGTRLTVL.

This clone was detected only a few times. This sequence joins TRBV9 and TRBJ1-2; D gene unclear. CDR3 size: 11 residues. With 0 bases removed from V and 8 bases from J, the gap between germline ends came to 5 bases. Germline lookup yields CDR1 SGDLS and CDR2 YYNGEE. CDR3 protein: CASSVGSGYTF. The CDR3 DNA follows: TGTGCCAGCAGCGTAGGTTCGGGCTACACCTTC.